Below, one TCR beta chain is given with its context. The antigen is not known. This table comes from immunoSEQ multiplex PCR, and its TCRdb copy is limited to in-frame clones, with some not included. This sample has some 90,000 clones, with roughly 90% found just once. CDR3 length: 15 residues. The V gene's germline CDR1 is SGHRS and CDR2 YFSETQ. The V and J ends lost 2 bases and 6 bases, in that order; junction bases with no gene match: 9. These data belong to a study of graft-versus-host responses after intestinal transplantation. In the study overall: Among the recipients, transplants were multivisceral, liver-intestinal, or isolated intestinal. Induction using anti-thymocyte globulin, followed by tacrolimus and steroids for roughly 3 years, was given to all recipients.

Study-wide points: Early post-transplant HvG declines were associated with peak circulating GvH clone levels. Where graft-donor T cell macrochimerism was present, patients had high graft-versus-host to host-versus-graft clonal ratios in allografts.

Sequences were derived from unstimulated CD4+ T cells sorted from spleen or lymph node cells, sampled before intestinal transplant. The chain has TRBV5-1 and TRBJ2-7; the match to TRBD2 covers 9 bases. This TCR derives from a human donor who received an intestinal transplant. CDR3 loop: CASSFVASGIREQYF. Here the CDR3 DNA reads TGCGCCAGCAGCTTTGTGGCTAGCGGGATCCGCGAGCAGTACTTC.